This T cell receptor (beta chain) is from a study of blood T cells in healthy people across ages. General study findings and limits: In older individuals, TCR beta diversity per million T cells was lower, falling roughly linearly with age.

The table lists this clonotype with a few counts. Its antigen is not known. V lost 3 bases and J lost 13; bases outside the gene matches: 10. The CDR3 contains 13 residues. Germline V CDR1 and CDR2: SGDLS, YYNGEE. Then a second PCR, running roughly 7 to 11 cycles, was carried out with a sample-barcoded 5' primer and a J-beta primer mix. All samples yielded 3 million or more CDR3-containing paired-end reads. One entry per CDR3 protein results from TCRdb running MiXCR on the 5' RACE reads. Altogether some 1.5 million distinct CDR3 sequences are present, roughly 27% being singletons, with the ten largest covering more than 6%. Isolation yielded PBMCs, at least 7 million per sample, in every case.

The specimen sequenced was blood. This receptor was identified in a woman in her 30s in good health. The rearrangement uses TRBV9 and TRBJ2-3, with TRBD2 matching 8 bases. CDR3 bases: TGTGCCAGCAGCGAGGGACCCGGGACTAGTGAGTATTTT. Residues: CASSEGPGTSEYF.